This T cell receptor (beta chain) was recovered during a study of T cells in Graves' hyperthyroidism and ophthalmopathy. This CDR3 spans 15 amino acids. Trimming removed 0 bases from V and 2 bases from J, with 14 bases in between. CDR1 and CDR2 (germline): GTSNPN, SVGIG (reference sequence). Many counts were recorded for this clonotype. The source material, RNA transcripts, was used to amplify TCR beta CDR3 regions. Primed by the HTBI set, a first-round RT-PCR was run on the TCR CDR3. TCRdb reprocessed the multiplex PCR reads via MiXCR and lists one record per CDR3 protein. Here the sample spans nearly 600,000 distinct CDR3 sequences, more than 13% being singletons.

The J gene is TRBJ2-7, the V gene TRBV30, with D possibly TRBD2 on 5 matching bases. Source material: blood. This TCR derives from a young woman with Graves' ophthalmopathy. Here the CDR3 DNA reads TGTGCCTGGAGTGTAGGACCGGGAACAACCTACGAGCAGTACTTC. Translation gives CAWSVGPGTTYEQYF.